Listed below are T cell receptor beta chains from one sample, sequenced in a study of monozygotic twins with inflammatory bowel disease. TCRdb re-analyzed the 5' RACE reads; it lists each CDR3 protein once, without DNA. This sample's table reports 300,000 to 350,000 distinct CDR3 sequences. Sequenced sample: blood. The receptors were gathered from a human donor with ulcerative colitis or Crohn's disease, or a healthy co-twin of an affected twin (not recorded which). Each CDR3 is given with its conserved first and last residue.

CASTTGTVTDTQYF,TRBJ2-3,TRBV5-6,14
CASIPTGAYGEQFF,TRBJ2-1,TRBV6-1,14
CASSPRTGGNNSPLHF,TRBJ1-6,TRBV12-3/TRBV12-4,16
CSAQESPTRTVSYNEQFF,TRBJ2-1,TRBV20-1,18
CASSPRKQGLVHTEAFF,TRBJ1-1,TRBV12-3/TRBV12-4,17
CASRGQGGTGELFF,TRBJ2-2,TRBV12-3/TRBV12-4,14
CSAPPGSHNEQFF,TRBJ2-1,TRBV20-1,13
CASSEGGVPYGYTF,TRBJ1-2,TRBV9,14
CASTSFTDTQYF,TRBJ2-3,TRBV19,12
CASLRGTTGELFF,TRBJ2-2,TRBV5-6,13
CASSFWDRAYEQYF,TRBJ2-7,TRBV5-1,14
CASSYPTSGRGDTQYF,TRBJ2-3,TRBV12-3/TRBV12-4,16
CASTRTPRAEAFF,TRBJ1-1,TRBV6-1,13
CASSLEVLRDTQYF,TRBJ2-3,TRBV5-1,14
CASSSIGHSYEQYF,TRBJ2-7,TRBV28,14
CASSPAGWGHNEQFF,TRBJ2-1,TRBV5-4,15
CASSLGSNRVGTGELFF,TRBJ2-2,TRBV5-1,17
CASSVGPSSSYNSPLHF,TRBJ1-6,TRBV9,17
CASSSPNTIYF,TRBJ1-3,TRBV6-6,11
CASSPLQGSNTGELFF,TRBJ2-2,TRBV5-1,16
CSAPVGRGANVLTF,TRBJ2-6,TRBV20-1,14
CASSLDLSGANVLTF,TRBJ2-6,TRBV5-1,15
CASSFDRQGGAFF,TRBJ1-1,TRBV12-3/TRBV12-4,13
CASMGERDQPQHF,TRBJ1-5,TRBV19,13
CAWSPHLGEVANVLTF,TRBJ2-6,TRBV30,16
CASSPPGLAYNEQFF,TRBJ2-1,TRBV7-2,15
CSAPRPSGRIGEQYF,TRBJ2-7,TRBV20-1,15
CASSQDAGNYGYTF,TRBJ1-2,TRBV4-2,14
CATSRRAKNTEAFF,TRBJ1-1,TRBV15,14
CASSLPRHETSGDSYEQYF,TRBJ2-7,TRBV12-3/TRBV12-4,19
CSARDIGSWGSSLSEQYF,TRBJ2-7,TRBV20-1,18
CASSLGDRSLNTEAFF,TRBJ1-1,TRBV5-4,16
CASSLDGRLNQPQHF,TRBJ1-5,TRBV11-2,15
CASSLGTSVTGELFF,TRBJ2-2,TRBV12-3/TRBV12-4,15
CASSFPGVETQYF,TRBJ2-5,TRBV5-1,13
CASSPRQGSGNEQFF,TRBJ2-1,TRBV5-1,15
CASSVLADTDTQYF,TRBJ2-3,TRBV9,14
CASSLRLMADTQYF,TRBJ2-3,TRBV12-3/TRBV12-4,14
CASSLGAVGNSEQYF,TRBJ2-7,TRBV11-2,15
CASTPASYTEAFF,TRBJ1-1,TRBV12-3/TRBV12-4,13
CASANLAGVYNEQFF,TRBJ2-1,TRBV18,15
CSVEEGGRNEQYF,TRBJ2-7,TRBV29-1,13
CSAGGGQVYGYTF,TRBJ1-2,TRBV29-1,13
CASSTRGADVSPLHF,TRBJ1-6,TRBV6-1,15
CASSRSRTGGSDQPQHF,TRBJ1-5,TRBV6-2/TRBV6-3,17
CASSIETGGFLYNEQFF,TRBJ2-1,TRBV5-1,17
CASSLGGSGSTYEQFF,TRBJ2-1,TRBV7-3,16
CASSRTPGQMNTEAFF,TRBJ1-1,TRBV4-1,16
CASSHQERGRTDTQYF,TRBJ2-3,TRBV5-1,16
CASSGTSGSRNEQFF,TRBJ2-1,TRBV4-1,15
CASSRGQAMNTEAFF,TRBJ1-1,TRBV6-1,15
CASSLNRDLNEQFF,TRBJ2-1,TRBV28,14
CSATTPDLSEKLFF,TRBJ1-4,TRBV20-1,14
CASSDPGGGYETQYF,TRBJ2-5,TRBV2,15
CSAGDWRGRYGYTF,TRBJ1-2,TRBV20-1,14
CASSPIRTGVYEQYF,TRBJ2-7,TRBV18,15
CASSWRGLGANVLTF,TRBJ2-6,TRBV28,15
CAKGRVNTGELFF,TRBJ2-2,TRBV2,13
CASSLSQGYTGELFF,TRBJ2-2,TRBV5-4,15